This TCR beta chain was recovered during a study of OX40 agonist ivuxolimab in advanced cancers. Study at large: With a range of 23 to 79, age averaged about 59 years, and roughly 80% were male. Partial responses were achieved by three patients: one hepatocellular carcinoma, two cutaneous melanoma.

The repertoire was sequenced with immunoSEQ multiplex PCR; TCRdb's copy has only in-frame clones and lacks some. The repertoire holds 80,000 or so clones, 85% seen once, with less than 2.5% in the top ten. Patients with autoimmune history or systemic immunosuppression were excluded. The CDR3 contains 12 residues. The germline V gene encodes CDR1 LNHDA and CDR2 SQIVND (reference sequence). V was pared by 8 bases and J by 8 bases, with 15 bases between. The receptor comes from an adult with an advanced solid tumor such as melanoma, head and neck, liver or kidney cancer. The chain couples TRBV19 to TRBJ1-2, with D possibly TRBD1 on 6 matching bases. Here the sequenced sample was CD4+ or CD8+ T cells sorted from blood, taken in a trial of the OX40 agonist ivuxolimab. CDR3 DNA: TGTGCCAGTGAACAGGGATCGGGCGGCTACACCTTC. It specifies CASEQGSGGYTF.